Listed below are T cell receptor beta chains from one sample, sequenced in a study of blood T cell repertoires in COVID-19. Assay: immunoSEQ multiplex PCR; the TCRdb copy retains only in-frame clones and omits some. The table shows about 100,000 clones, with 80% to 90% occurring only once. Material for sequencing was peripheral blood. The receptors derive from a woman aged 25 to 39 with acute or convalescent COVID-19. Both conserved end residues are part of each CDR3. Fields, in order: J gene, clone size, CDR3 length, V gene, D gene, CDR3 protein, CDR3 DNA. A D gene is named only where the DNA matches it firmly. Some rows mark clone size as missing; the rest say once, few, many or name a class of expanded clone.

j_call: TRBJ1-5; clone_size: -; cdr3_length: 13; v_call: TRBV9; d_call: -; cdr3_aa: CASSAETLGPQHF; cdr3_nt: TGTGCCAGCAGCGCCGAGACACTGGGGCCCCAGCATTTT
j_call: TRBJ2-3; clone_size: -; cdr3_length: 19; v_call: TRBV5-1; d_call: TRBD2; cdr3_aa: CASSFLAGAPSTSTDTQYF; cdr3_nt: TGCGCCAGCAGCTTTTTAGCGGGGGCCCCATCCACCAGTACAGATACGCAGTATTTT
j_call: TRBJ1-4; clone_size: -; cdr3_length: 15; v_call: TRBV3-1/TRBV3-2; d_call: TRBD1; cdr3_aa: CASSQRTGKDEKLFF; cdr3_nt: TGTGCCAGCAGCCAAAGGACAGGGAAGGATGAAAAACTGTTTTTT
j_call: TRBJ2-7; clone_size: -; cdr3_length: 14; v_call: TRBV7-8; d_call: -; cdr3_aa: CASSVSTGPYEQYF; cdr3_nt: TGTGCCAGCAGCGTCTCGACAGGCCCCTACGAGCAGTACTTC
j_call: TRBJ1-6; clone_size: few; cdr3_length: 14; v_call: TRBV2; d_call: -; cdr3_aa: CASSEGRRNSPLHF; cdr3_nt: TGTGCCAGCAGTGAAGGGCGGAGGAATTCACCCCTCCACTTT
j_call: TRBJ2-3; clone_size: -; cdr3_length: 16; v_call: TRBV2; d_call: TRBD2; cdr3_aa: CASNLGLAGGTDTQYF; cdr3_nt: TGTGCCAGCAACCTCGGACTAGCGGGGGGCACAGATACGCAGTATTTT
j_call: TRBJ2-7; clone_size: -; cdr3_length: 15; v_call: TRBV4-1; d_call: TRBD2; cdr3_aa: CASRLAGLGSYEQYF; cdr3_nt: TGCGCCAGCAGACTAGCGGGCCTCGGTAGCTACGAGCAGTACTTC
j_call: TRBJ2-1; clone_size: -; cdr3_length: 15; v_call: TRBV7-2; d_call: TRBD2; cdr3_aa: CASSPTSGSYNEQFF; cdr3_nt: TGTGCCAGCAGCCCTACTAGCGGCTCCTACAATGAGCAGTTCTTC
j_call: TRBJ1-1; clone_size: few; cdr3_length: 13; v_call: TRBV25-1; d_call: TRBD1; cdr3_aa: CASRTGVNTEAFF; cdr3_nt: TGTGCCAGCAGAACAGGGGTGAACACTGAAGCTTTCTTT
j_call: TRBJ2-3; clone_size: -; cdr3_length: 18; v_call: TRBV5-1; d_call: TRBD2; cdr3_aa: CASSLNRDYEGLADTQYF; cdr3_nt: TGCGCCAGCAGCCTAAACCGGGACTACGAGGGTCTAGCAGATACGCAGTATTTT
j_call: TRBJ1-4; clone_size: -; cdr3_length: 15; v_call: TRBV15; d_call: TRBD1; cdr3_aa: CATSSFRQGGEKLFF; cdr3_nt: TGTGCCACCAGCAGTTTTCGGCAGGGGGGCGAAAAACTGTTTTTT
j_call: TRBJ2-2; clone_size: -; cdr3_length: 16; v_call: TRBV4-1; d_call: TRBD2; cdr3_aa: CASSQGWRGATGELFF; cdr3_nt: TGCGCCAGCAGCCAAGGGTGGCGGGGGGCCACCGGGGAGCTGTTTTTT
j_call: TRBJ2-3; clone_size: -; cdr3_length: 14; v_call: TRBV6-5; d_call: TRBD2; cdr3_aa: CASRGLATSDTQYF; cdr3_nt: TGTGCATCCCGAGGACTAGCAACGTCAGATACGCAGTATTTT
j_call: TRBJ1-1; clone_size: -; cdr3_length: 16; v_call: TRBV18; d_call: -; cdr3_aa: CASSPPGERGNTEAFF; cdr3_nt: TGTGCCAGCTCACCACCAGGCGAAAGGGGGAACACTGAAGCTTTCTTT
j_call: TRBJ2-7; clone_size: -; cdr3_length: 14; v_call: TRBV6-6; d_call: TRBD1; cdr3_aa: CASSYLGQGYEQYF; cdr3_nt: TGTGCCAGCAGTTACTTGGGACAGGGATACGAGCAGTACTTC
j_call: TRBJ1-1; clone_size: -; cdr3_length: 16; v_call: TRBV18; d_call: -; cdr3_aa: CASSPTSSQRNTEAFF; cdr3_nt: TGTGCCAGCTCACCAACGTCCTCACAGAGGAACACTGAAGCTTTCTTT
j_call: TRBJ2-1; clone_size: -; cdr3_length: 16; v_call: TRBV6-2/TRBV6-3; d_call: -; cdr3_aa: CASSYPDEGLRDEQFF; cdr3_nt: TGTGCCAGCAGTTACCCGGATGAGGGATTGAGAGATGAGCAGTTCTTC
j_call: TRBJ2-1; clone_size: -; cdr3_length: 11; v_call: TRBV20-1; d_call: -; cdr3_aa: CSAIYYNEQFF; cdr3_nt: TGCAGTGCTATATATTACAATGAGCAGTTCTTC
j_call: TRBJ1-2; clone_size: once; cdr3_length: 16; v_call: TRBV19; d_call: TRBD1; cdr3_aa: CASSIAHRGANYGYTF; cdr3_nt: TGTGCCAGTAGTATAGCGCACAGGGGGGCGAACTATGGCTACACCTTC
j_call: TRBJ2-1; clone_size: -; cdr3_length: 15; v_call: TRBV2; d_call: -; cdr3_aa: CASSDDSLSRNEQFF; cdr3_nt: TGTGCCAGCAGCGACGACTCGCTTTCAAGGAATGAGCAGTTCTTC
j_call: TRBJ2-7; clone_size: -; cdr3_length: 12; v_call: TRBV29-1; d_call: -; cdr3_aa: CSVVVSGYEQYF; cdr3_nt: TGCAGCGTTGTGGTATCGGGCTACGAGCAGTACTTC
j_call: TRBJ1-5; clone_size: -; cdr3_length: 13; v_call: TRBV2; d_call: TRBD1; cdr3_aa: CASRQGPNQPQHF; cdr3_nt: TGTGCCAGTAGACAGGGGCCTAATCAGCCCCAGCATTTT
j_call: TRBJ2-1; clone_size: -; cdr3_length: 14; v_call: TRBV2; d_call: -; cdr3_aa: CASSAPGSYNEQFF; cdr3_nt: TGTGCCAGCAGCGCCCCAGGGTCCTACAATGAGCAGTTCTTC
j_call: TRBJ2-2; clone_size: -; cdr3_length: 16; v_call: TRBV27; d_call: -; cdr3_aa: CASSPPPGNGAGELFF; cdr3_nt: TGTGCCAGCAGCCCTCCCCCCGGAAACGGGGCCGGGGAGCTGTTTTTT
j_call: TRBJ1-2; clone_size: -; cdr3_length: 13; v_call: TRBV27; d_call: -; cdr3_aa: CASSIQGSSGYTF; cdr3_nt: TGTGCCAGCAGTATACAGGGTTCAAGTGGCTACACCTTC
j_call: TRBJ2-1; clone_size: -; cdr3_length: 15; v_call: TRBV7-9; d_call: -; cdr3_aa: CASSSPDRSYNEQFF; cdr3_nt: TGTGCCAGCAGCAGTCCAGACAGATCCTACAATGAGCAGTTCTTC
j_call: TRBJ2-7; clone_size: -; cdr3_length: 14; v_call: TRBV11-1; d_call: -; cdr3_aa: CASSLSRTVHEQYF; cdr3_nt: TGTGCCAGCAGCCTCTCGAGGACAGTCCACGAGCAGTACTTC
j_call: TRBJ1-5; clone_size: few; cdr3_length: 18; v_call: TRBV7-8; d_call: -; cdr3_aa: CASSLYSVGTQGYQPQHF; cdr3_nt: TGTGCCAGCAGCTTATATTCCGTCGGGACTCAGGGATATCAGCCCCAGCATTTT
j_call: TRBJ1-4; clone_size: -; cdr3_length: 15; v_call: TRBV6-5; d_call: -; cdr3_aa: CASSRQLATNEKLFF; cdr3_nt: TGTGCCAGCAGCAGACAGCTAGCAACTAATGAAAAACTGTTTTTT
j_call: TRBJ1-6; clone_size: -; cdr3_length: 16; v_call: TRBV5-1; d_call: TRBD1; cdr3_aa: CASSLSGQGNNSPLHF; cdr3_nt: TGCGCCAGCAGCTTATCCGGACAGGGGAATAATTCACCCCTCCACTTT
j_call: TRBJ1-6; clone_size: -; cdr3_length: 15; v_call: TRBV7-3; d_call: TRBD1; cdr3_aa: CASSRGQAGNSPLHF; cdr3_nt: TGTGCCAGCAGCCGAGGACAGGCAGGGAATTCACCCCTCCACTTT
j_call: TRBJ2-2; clone_size: -; cdr3_length: 16; v_call: TRBV11-2; d_call: -; cdr3_aa: CASSFVMGAGTGELFF; cdr3_nt: TGTGCCAGCAGCTTCGTCATGGGGGCCGGCACCGGGGAGCTGTTTTTT
j_call: TRBJ1-2; clone_size: few; cdr3_length: 12; v_call: TRBV7-9; d_call: -; cdr3_aa: CASSSEFYGYTF; cdr3_nt: TGTGCCAGCAGCTCCGAGTTCTATGGCTACACCTTC
j_call: TRBJ2-5; clone_size: -; cdr3_length: 15; v_call: TRBV4-2; d_call: -; cdr3_aa: CASSQRGQIQETQYF; cdr3_nt: TGTGCCAGCAGCCAAAGGGGACAAATTCAAGAGACCCAGTACTTC
j_call: TRBJ1-4; clone_size: -; cdr3_length: 13; v_call: TRBV7-9; d_call: TRBD1; cdr3_aa: CASSPGQAEKLFF; cdr3_nt: TGTGCCAGCAGCCCGGGACAGGCTGAAAAACTGTTTTTT
j_call: TRBJ1-5; clone_size: -; cdr3_length: 14; v_call: TRBV28; d_call: -; cdr3_aa: CASSDMRQGSPQHF; cdr3_nt: TGTGCCAGCAGCGACATGAGGCAGGGGAGTCCCCAGCATTTT
j_call: TRBJ1-2; clone_size: -; cdr3_length: 14; v_call: TRBV5-8; d_call: -; cdr3_aa: CASSLADSNYGYTF; cdr3_nt: TGTGCCAGCAGCTTGGCGGACAGTAACTATGGCTACACCTTC